These T cell receptor beta chains were read from a single sample in a study of shared clonotypes between healthy human individuals. Only in-frame clones appear in the TCRdb table, and some are missing; sequencing was by immunoSEQ multiplex PCR. The sample carries about 1 million clones, about 77% recorded once. Sequenced: memory CD4+ T cells sorted from blood. The origin of the receptors is a man aged 18 to 35 in good health. Both conserved end residues are part of each CDR3. A D gene is named only where the DNA matches it firmly. Where a row states a size, it is once, few, many or the class of an expanded clone; other rows omit it.

v_gene	j_gene	d_gene	abundance	CDR3nt	CDR3aa
TRBV7-9	TRBJ1-4	TRBD1	-	TGTGCCAGCAGCCCCGGGACAGATTTTAATGAAAAACTGTTTTTT	CASSPGTDFNEKLFF
TRBV7-3	TRBJ2-1	TRBD1	-	TGTGCCAGCAGCTTAACAGGACAGGGGGCAGGTAATGAGCAGTTCTTC	CASSLTGQGAGNEQFF
TRBV10-3	TRBJ2-7	-	-	TGTGCCGCCGGCCGAGCGAACGAGCAGTACTTC	CAAGRANEQYF
TRBV7-2	TRBJ2-5	-	-	TGTGCCAGCAGCGCAAACCCTAAAGAGACCCAGTACTTC	CASSANPKETQYF
TRBV28	TRBJ2-3	TRBD2	few	TGTGCCAGCAGTTCATTACTAGCGGGCAGCACAGATACGCAGTATTTT	CASSSLLAGSTDTQYF
TRBV29-1	TRBJ1-2	-	many	TGCAGCGTTGAATCCGCCTATGGCTACACCTTC	CSVESAYGYTF
TRBV30	TRBJ1-5	-	-	TGTGCCTGGAGCCAGGGGAGCAATCAGCCCCAGCATTTT	CAWSQGSNQPQHF
TRBV6-1	TRBJ2-5	-	-	TGTGCCAGCAGTGAAGCGCTGAGCCTTCCTGCGGAGACCCAGTACTTC	CASSEALSLPAETQYF
TRBV7-2	TRBJ1-4	TRBD1	few	TGTGCCAGCAGTTCGGGACAGGGAGGTGAAAAACTGTTTTTT	CASSSGQGGEKLFF
TRBV7-9	TRBJ2-7	-	-	TGTGCCAGCAGCTCGGGCCACTACGAGCAGTACTTC	CASSSGHYEQYF
TRBV5-6	TRBJ1-6	TRBD1	-	TGTGCCAGCAGCCCCCGAGGGACAGGGGGAGTCTCACCCCTCCACTTT	CASSPRGTGGVSPLHF
TRBV28	TRBJ2-5	TRBD2	-	TGTGCCAGCAGTCCCCTTCGACTAGCAGGGGAGACCCAGTACTTC	CASSPLRLAGETQYF
TRBV7-9	TRBJ1-4	-	-	TGTGCCAGCAGCTTAGCCGGGGCAGAGCCTGAAAAACTGTTTTTT	CASSLAGAEPEKLFF
TRBV9	TRBJ2-3	-	-	TGTGCCAGCAGCGTAGGGGGGAGCCCCCTCTCAGATACGCAGTATTTT	CASSVGGSPLSDTQYF
TRBV6-1	TRBJ1-3	-	many	TGTGCCAGCAGTCAGGGAACTGGAAACACCATATATTTT	CASSQGTGNTIYF
TRBV5-1	TRBJ2-2	TRBD2	-	TGCGCCAGCAGCTTGGCGGGACTAGCGGGAGGGACGAACACCGGGGAGCTGTTTTTT	CASSLAGLAGGTNTGELFF
TRBV5-5	TRBJ2-2	-	-	TGTGCCAGCAGCCGAGGGGTGGGGAACACCGGGGAGCTGTTTTTT	CASSRGVGNTGELFF
TRBV14	TRBJ2-3	TRBD2	once	TGTGCCAGCAGCCAATTCTGGGGACTAGCGGGAACAGATACGCAGTATTTT	CASSQFWGLAGTDTQYF
TRBV7-9	TRBJ2-1	TRBD2	few	TGTGCCAGCAGCCATCTAGCGGGAAAGGGTTACAATGAGCAGTTCTTC	CASSHLAGKGYNEQFF
TRBV25-1	TRBJ2-7	-	once	TGTGCCAGCAGTGAACATCCTGGTGGCGGCCTGAGCTACGAGCAGTACTTC	CASSEHPGGGLSYEQYF
TRBV30	TRBJ2-7	-	-	TGTGCCTGGACTAGCGTCATGGTCAGCTCCTACGAGCAGTACTTC	CAWTSVMVSSYEQYF
TRBV2	TRBJ2-1	-	few	TGTGCCAGCACATCCTACAATGAGCAGTTCTTC	CASTSYNEQFF
TRBV20-1	TRBJ2-5	-	-	TGCAGTGCTAGTGTCGGAGAGACCCAGTACTTC	CSASVGETQYF
TRBV7-2	TRBJ2-2	-	-	TGTGCCAGCACCCAAGAACGAAGCCCCACCGGGGAGCTGTTTTTT	CASTQERSPTGELFF
TRBV7-6	TRBJ2-1	-	-	TGTGCCAGCAGCCCCTTGCCGGGTTATGAGCAGTTCTTC	CASSPLPGYEQFF
TRBV4-1	TRBJ2-7	TRBD1	-	TGCGCCAGCAGCCACCCGGGGACAGCCTCCTACGAGCAGTACTTC	CASSHPGTASYEQYF